This T cell receptor beta chain emerged from a study of blood T cell repertoires in COVID-19. As for the study in general: PBMCs, B-cell-depleted T cells, or T cells provided the cDNA or gDNA that made up the material.

The V segment lost 2 bases and the J segment 3 bases; nucleotides outside the gene matches: 3. This CDR3 contains 14 residues. Germline-derived CDR1 and CDR2 are SGHNT and YYREEE (reference sequence). As processed by the authors: By means of reference gene primer amplification, nucleated cell counts were estimated. Assay: immunoSEQ multiplex PCR; the TCRdb copy retains only in-frame clones and omits some. V, J and clone size were drawn from that table, and D and trimming were deduced from the DNA. The sample has 150,000 to 200,000 clones; roughly 80% are singletons. This clone was counted only a few times.

The clonotype was recovered from a man aged 25 to 40 with active or convalescent COVID-19. The V gene is TRBV5-4, the J gene TRBJ2-5, with 8 bases that match TRBD1. The sequenced sample consisted of peripheral blood. CDR3 bases: TGTGCCAGCAGCTTAGTACAGGGGGAAGAGACCCAGTACTTC. Translating it yields CASSLVQGEETQYF.